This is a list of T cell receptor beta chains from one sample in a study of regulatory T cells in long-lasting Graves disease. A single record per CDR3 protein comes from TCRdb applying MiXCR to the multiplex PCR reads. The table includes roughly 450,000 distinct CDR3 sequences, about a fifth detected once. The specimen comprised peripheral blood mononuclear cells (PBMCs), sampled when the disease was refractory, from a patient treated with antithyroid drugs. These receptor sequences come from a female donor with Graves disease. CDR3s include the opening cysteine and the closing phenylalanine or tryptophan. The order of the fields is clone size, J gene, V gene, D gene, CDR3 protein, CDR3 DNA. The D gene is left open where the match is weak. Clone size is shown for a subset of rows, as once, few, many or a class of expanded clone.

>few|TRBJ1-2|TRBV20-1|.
CSAGNRLRLEGYTF
TGCAGTGCGGGAAACAGGCTCCGCTTGGAGGGCTACACCTTC
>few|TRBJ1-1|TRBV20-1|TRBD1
CSARDYRGSTEAFF
TGCAGTGCTAGAGATTACAGGGGGAGCACTGAAGCTTTCTTT
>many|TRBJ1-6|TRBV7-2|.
CASSLVRGAGSPLHF
TGTGCCAGCAGCTTAGTAAGGGGGGCTGGTTCACCCCTCCACTTT
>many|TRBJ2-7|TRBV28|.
CASSPPAGLSYEQYF
TGTGCCAGCAGTCCCCCGGCGGGCCTGAGTTACGAGCAGTACTTC
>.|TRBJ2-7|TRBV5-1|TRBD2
CASSLVPSGRFGSYEQYF
TGCGCCAGCAGCTTGGTCCCTAGCGGGAGGTTTGGCTCCTACGAGCAGTACTTC
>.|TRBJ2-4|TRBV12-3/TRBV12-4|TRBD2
CASSLYPSGSRYIQYF
TGTGCCAGCAGTTTATACCCTAGCGGGAGTCGGTACATTCAGTACTTC
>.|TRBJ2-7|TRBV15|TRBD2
CATSPKPVGGRTYEQYF
TGTGCCACCAGCCCCAAACCGGTTGGCGGGAGGACCTACGAGCAGTACTTC
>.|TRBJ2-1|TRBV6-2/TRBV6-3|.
CASSYGRYNEQFF
TGTGCCAGCAGTTACGGCAGGTACAATGAGCAGTTCTTC
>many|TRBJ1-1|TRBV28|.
CATGRGIEAFF
TGTGCCACCGGGCGGGGCATTGAAGCTTTCTTT
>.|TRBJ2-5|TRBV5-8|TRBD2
CASSTGTSSEETQYF
TGTGCCAGCAGCACGGGGACTAGCAGTGAAGAGACCCAGTACTTC
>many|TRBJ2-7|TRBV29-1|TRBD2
CSVLRPDIGGTYEQYF
TGCAGCGTTCTCCGGCCCGACATCGGGGGGACCTACGAGCAGTACTTC
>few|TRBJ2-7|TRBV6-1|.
CASRMDSPYEQYF
TGTGCCAGCAGGATGGACAGTCCCTACGAGCAGTACTTC
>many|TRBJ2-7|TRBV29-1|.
CSVEQNPFRAYEQYF
TGCAGCGTTGAGCAAAACCCCTTCCGAGCCTACGAGCAGTACTTC
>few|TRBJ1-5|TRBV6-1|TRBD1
CASSDGTGGFASNQPQHF
TGTGCCAGCAGTGACGGGACAGGGGGTTTTGCTAGCAATCAGCCCCAGCATTTT
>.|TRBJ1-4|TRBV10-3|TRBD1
CAISPDRGPEKLFF
TGTGCCATCAGCCCCGACAGGGGGCCAGAAAAACTGTTTTTT
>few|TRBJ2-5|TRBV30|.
CAWAQGRGETQYF
TGTGCCTGGGCACAGGGTCGGGGAGAGACCCAGTACTTC
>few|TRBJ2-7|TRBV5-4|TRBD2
CASRSKLAGVYEQYF
TGTGCCAGCAGGAGCAAACTAGCGGGAGTCTACGAGCAGTACTTC
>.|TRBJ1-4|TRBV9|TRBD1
CASSDGTGINEKLFF
TGTGCCAGCAGCGACGGGACAGGGATTAATGAAAAACTGTTTTTT
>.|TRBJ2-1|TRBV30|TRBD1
CAWAGTGGHEQFF
TGTGCCTGGGCCGGGACAGGGGGACATGAGCAGTTCTTC
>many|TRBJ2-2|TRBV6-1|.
CASSPKGLASTGELFF
TGTGCCAGCAGCCCTAAGGGTCTAGCGAGCACCGGGGAGCTGTTTTTT
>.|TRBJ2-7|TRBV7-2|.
CASSWLHSSYEQYF
TGTGCCAGCAGCTGGCTACACAGCTCCTACGAGCAGTACTTC
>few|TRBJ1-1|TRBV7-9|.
CASSLAGRGDTEAFF
TGTGCCAGCAGCTTAGCTGGACGTGGGGACACTGAAGCTTTCTTT
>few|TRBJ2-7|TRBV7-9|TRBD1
CASSLDGTGIYEQYF
TGTGCCAGCAGCTTAGACGGGACAGGCATTTACGAGCAGTACTTC
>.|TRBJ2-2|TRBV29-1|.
CSVDVGSGTGELFF
TGCAGCGTTGATGTAGGATCCGGCACCGGGGAGCTGTTTTTT
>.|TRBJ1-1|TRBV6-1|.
CAVLRGSTEAFF
TGTGCCGTCCTTCGGGGGTCCACTGAAGCTTTCTTT
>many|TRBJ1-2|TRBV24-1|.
CATSDQGIWGYTF
TGTGCCACCAGTGATCAGGGGATTTGGGGCTACACCTTC
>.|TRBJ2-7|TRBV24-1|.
CATGHPGEQYF
TGTGCCACGGGGCATCCTGGCGAGCAGTACTTC
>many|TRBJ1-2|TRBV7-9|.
CASSSPRDRFNYGYTF
TGTGCCAGCAGCTCACCCAGGGACCGGTTTAACTATGGCTACACCTTC
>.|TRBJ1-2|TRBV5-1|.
CASSLVGPQGGYTF
TGCGCCAGCAGCCTCGTAGGGCCTCAGGGGGGCTACACCTTC
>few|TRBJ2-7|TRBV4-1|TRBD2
CASSQGLASFYEQYF
TGCGCCAGCAGCCAAGGACTAGCCTCCTTCTACGAGCAGTACTTC
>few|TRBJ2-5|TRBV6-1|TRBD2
CAANSWASGIAETQYF
TGTGCCGCGAATTCTTGGGCTAGCGGGATCGCAGAGACCCAGTACTTC
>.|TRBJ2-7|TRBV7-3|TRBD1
CASSLYGPTGTATYEQYF
TGTGCCAGCAGCTTATATGGTCCCACCGGGACAGCGACCTACGAGCAGTACTTC
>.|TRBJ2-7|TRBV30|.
CASSVYGDSSYEQYF
TGTGCCTCCTCTGTTTACGGCGATAGCTCCTACGAGCAGTACTTC
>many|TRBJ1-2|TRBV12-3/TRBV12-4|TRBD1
CASSLAGQGRDGYTF
TGTGCCAGCAGTTTAGCGGGACAGGGGCGTGATGGCTACACCTTC
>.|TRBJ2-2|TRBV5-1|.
CASSPGTSYGGELFF
TGCGCCAGCAGCCCGGGGACTTCCTATGGCGGGGAGCTGTTTTTT
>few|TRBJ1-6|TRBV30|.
CAWSGNNRVSPLHF
TGTGCCTGGAGTGGTAACAACAGGGTTTCACCCCTCCACTTT
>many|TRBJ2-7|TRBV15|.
CATSQTDGTYEQYF
TGTGCCACCAGCCAAACTGACGGTACCTACGAGCAGTACTTC
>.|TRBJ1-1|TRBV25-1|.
CASLKGTEAFF
TGTGCCAGCCTTAAGGGGACTGAAGCTTTCTTT
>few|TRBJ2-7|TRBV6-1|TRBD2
CASSEGTSASYEQYF
TGTGCCAGCAGCGAAGGGACTAGCGCGTCCTACGAGCAGTACTTC
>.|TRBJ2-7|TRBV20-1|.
CSASQRRSSGQYF
TGCAGTGCTAGTCAGAGGCGGAGTAGTGGGCAGTACTTC
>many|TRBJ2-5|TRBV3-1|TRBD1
CASSQGQGHESIETQYF
TGTGCCAGCAGCCAGGGACAGGGGCATGAATCGATCGAGACCCAGTACTTC
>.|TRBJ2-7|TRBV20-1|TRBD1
CSGYRDSLSYEQYF
TGCAGTGGCTACCGGGACAGCTTGTCCTACGAGCAGTACTTC
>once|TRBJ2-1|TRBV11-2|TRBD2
CASTSVRGAYNEQFF
TGTGCCAGCACCTCCGTACGGGGGGCCTACAATGAGCAGTTCTTC
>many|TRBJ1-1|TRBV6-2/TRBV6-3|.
CASSYSSTEGWTEAFF
TGTGCCAGCAGTTACTCGTCCACCGAGGGCTGGACTGAAGCTTTCTTT
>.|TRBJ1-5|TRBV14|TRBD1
CASSPQGQASDNSNQPQHF
TGTGCCAGCAGCCCTCAGGGACAGGCGTCGGATAATAGCAATCAGCCCCAGCATTTT
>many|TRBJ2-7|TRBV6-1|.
CASRVRDTYEQYF
TGTGCCAGCCGAGTCAGGGACACCTACGAGCAGTACTTC
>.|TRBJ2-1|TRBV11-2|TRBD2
CASSLDPTSGRKQFF
TGTGCCAGCAGCTTAGACCCGACTAGCGGGAGAAAGCAGTTCTTC
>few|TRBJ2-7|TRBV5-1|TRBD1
CASSLPGTGPYEQYF
TGCGCCAGCAGCCTACCCGGGACAGGCCCTTACGAGCAGTACTTC
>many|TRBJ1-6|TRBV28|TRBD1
CASSPPTGTNSPLHF
TGTGCCAGCAGTCCCCCGACAGGGACCAATTCACCCCTCCACTTT
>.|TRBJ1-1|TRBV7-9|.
CASSAGSTEAFF
TGTGCCAGCAGCGCAGGGTCCACTGAAGCTTTCTTT
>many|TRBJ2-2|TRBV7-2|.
CASSPSGTTGELFF
TGTGCCAGCAGCCCGTCCGGGACCACCGGGGAGCTGTTTTTT
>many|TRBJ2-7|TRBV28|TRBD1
CASSRTGAGEQYF
TGTGCCAGCAGTAGAACAGGGGCTGGCGAGCAGTACTTC
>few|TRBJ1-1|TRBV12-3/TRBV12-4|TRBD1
CASRLTGAEAFF
TGTGCCAGCAGACTCACAGGGGCTGAAGCTTTCTTT
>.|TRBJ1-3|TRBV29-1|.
CSVWDRYSGNTIYF
TGCAGCGTCTGGGACCGATACTCTGGAAACACCATATATTTT
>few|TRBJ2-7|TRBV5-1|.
CASSFSPGASPHEQYF
TGCGCCAGCAGCTTCTCTCCAGGGGCCTCCCCACACGAGCAGTACTTC
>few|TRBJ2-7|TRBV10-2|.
CASRQAHSYEQYF
TGCGCCAGCAGACAGGCCCACTCCTACGAGCAGTACTTC
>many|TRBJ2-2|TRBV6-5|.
CASSSIEGGELFF
TGTGCCAGCAGTTCGATCGAGGGCGGGGAGCTGTTTTTT
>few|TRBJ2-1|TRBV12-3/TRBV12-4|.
CASSPGLAEAYNEQFF
TGTGCCAGCAGTCCTGGTCTTGCGGAAGCCTACAATGAGCAGTTCTTC
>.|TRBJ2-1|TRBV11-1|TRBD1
CASSSPGQGALGEQFF
TGTGCCAGCAGCTCACCGGGACAGGGGGCGCTAGGAGAGCAGTTCTTC
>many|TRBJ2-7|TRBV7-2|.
CASTLTGYEQYF
TGTGCCAGCACCCTAACAGGGTACGAGCAGTACTTC